The table lists the clone carrying this TCR beta chain with a few counts. Its antigen is not known. The sample originates from a study of T cells in Graves' hyperthyroidism and ophthalmopathy. Across the study: The blood sample was taken at first diagnosis, before treatment began.

Patients showing uncontrolled infection, other autoimmune disease, pregnancy or lactation were ineligible. The investigators amplified TCR beta CDR3 regions from RNA transcripts. Using the HTBI primer set, a first-round RT-PCR was run on the TCR CDR3. Each CDR3 protein gets one entry after TCRdb re-called the multiplex PCR reads with MiXCR. The top ten clones hold about a sixth of a sample with 650,000 to 700,000 distinct CDR3 sequences, roughly a sixth of them seen once. Notes on the study in general: Ophthalmopathy and stable hyperthyroidism were told apart by a 13 V-J model.

V lost 4 bases, J lost 1 base, and 1 base stayed unmatched. This CDR3 has 13 amino acids. CDR1 is SQVTM and CDR2 is ANQGSEA in the germline V gene. The source of this sequence is a man aged 50-60 years with Graves' hyperthyroidism. The V and J genes are TRBV29-1 and TRBJ2-3, with 8 positions matching TRBD2. Sequencing was performed on blood. CDR3 coding DNA: TGCAGCGTTGCACTAGCGGGCACAGATACGCAGTATTTT. Its translation is CSVALAGTDTQYF.